This TCR beta chain appears in the sequencing data of a study of blood T cells in healthy people across ages. Study-wide results and caveats: Both naive CD4+ cell counts and diversity were greater in long-lived donors than in aged donors.

Using a J-beta primer mix together with a sample-barcoded 5' primer, a second PCR was run for roughly 7 to 11 cycles. One entry per CDR3 protein, called by TCRdb with MiXCR from the 5' RACE reads. The sample has about 1.4 million distinct CDR3 sequences, 55% to 75% seen once. Donors were healthy Caucasian individuals from Russia aged about 6 to 90. Remarks on this clonotype: The antigen remains undetermined.

This CDR3 has 15 residues. Losses at the gene ends were 3 bases for V and 8 bases for J; bases not matched to a gene: 6. Germline V gives CDR1 SGHRS, CDR2 YFSETQ. The sample was blood. V gene TRBV5-1 combines with J gene TRBJ2-1; 12 bases map to TRBD1. This TCR was sampled from a man between 18 and 35 years old in good health. This CDR3 reads CASSWSRDRGHEQFF. In nucleotides, the CDR3 is TGCGCCAGCAGCTGGAGCCGGGACAGGGGGCATGAGCAGTTCTTC.